Detailed here is one T cell receptor (beta chain). The CDR3 covers 14 residues. CDR1 is SGDLS, CDR2 YYNGEE, per germline. The V end was cut by 6 bases, the J end by 6 bases, with 15 bases between. The data belong to a study of control samples from healthy donors and cancer patients. Clones were read by immunoSEQ multiplex PCR, and TCRdb kept only the in-frame ones, dropping some. Counted here are about 94,000 clones, 90% occurring once; the ten biggest clones make up over 3%. The receptor comes from a woman between 18 and 29 years old in good health. The sequenced sample consisted of blood. The V call is TRBV9, the J call TRBJ2-2; D call uncertain. CDR3 DNA sequence: TGTGCCAGCACCTCCTCGTACATTGCCGGGGAGCTGTTTTTT. This sequence encodes CASTSSYIAGELFF. Full variable domain (missing parts from reference TRBV9 and TRBJ2-2): DSGVTQTPKHLITATGQRVTLRCSPRSGDLSVYWYQQSLDQGLQFLIQYYNGEERAKGNILERFSAQQFPDLHSELNLSSLELGDSALYFCASTSSYIAGELFFGEGSRLTVL.